These 3 T cell receptor beta chains were all obtained from the same sample, sequenced in a study of response to subunit inactivated influenza vaccine. Using its own MiXCR run on the RT-PCR reads, TCRdb lists one record per CDR3 protein. The sample gives over 150,000 distinct CDR3 sequences, around a tenth of which show up once; roughly 40% is in the top ten. The sequencing used CD8+ T cells sorted from PBMCs, collected around 25 months after vaccination. The receptors here all came from a man between 45 and 75 years old who received an inactivated influenza vaccine.

The chain carries TRBV7-6 and TRBJ2-1, with TRBD1 matching 9 bases. Germline V gene lookup returns CDR1 SGHVS and CDR2 FNYEAQ. V gave up 9 bases and J gave up 4 bases; unmatched junction bases: 4. The CDR3 has 13 amino acids. The CDR3 coding sequence is TGTGCCAGTACGGGACAGGGATACAATGAGCAGTTCTTC. Its translation is CASTGQGYNEQFF.

This clonotype was seen ten or more times. The V gene is TRBV6-2 or TRBV6-3, the J gene TRBJ2-2; no clear D. V was trimmed by 6 bases and J by 4 bases, leaving 12 bases between them. CDR1 MNHEY and CDR2 SVGEGT come from the germline V gene. This CDR3 contains 14 residues. The chain's CDR3 is CASSPDTSTGELFF. CDR3 nucleotides: TGTGCCAGCAGCCCAGACACCAGCACCGGGGAGCTGTTTTTT.

This clonotype was counted only a few times. The V gene is TRBV4-3, the J gene TRBJ2-7, with D hard to call. The germline V gene has CDR1 LGHNA and CDR2 YSLEER. Trimming removed 4 bases from V and 3 bases from J, with 13 bases in between. The CDR3 extends over 14 amino acids. The CDR3 region has the DNA TGCGCCAGCAGCCCCTCCACCCGACACTACGAGCAGTACTTC. Translating it yields CASSPSTRHYEQYF.